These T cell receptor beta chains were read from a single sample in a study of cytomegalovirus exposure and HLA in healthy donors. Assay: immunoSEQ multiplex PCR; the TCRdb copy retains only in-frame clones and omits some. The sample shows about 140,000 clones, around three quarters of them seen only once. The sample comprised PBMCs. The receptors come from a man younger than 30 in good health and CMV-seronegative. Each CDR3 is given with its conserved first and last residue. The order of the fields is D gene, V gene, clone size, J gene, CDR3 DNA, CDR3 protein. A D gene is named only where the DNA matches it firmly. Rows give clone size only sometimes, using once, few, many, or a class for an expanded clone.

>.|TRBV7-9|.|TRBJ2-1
TGTGCCAGCAGCATGTCAGGGGACGAGCAGTTCTTC
CASSMSGDEQFF
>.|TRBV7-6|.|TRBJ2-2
TGTGCCAGCAGCTTAGAGGGGGGGCTTGGCACCGGGGAGCTGTTTTTT
CASSLEGGLGTGELFF
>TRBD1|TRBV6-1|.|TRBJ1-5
TGTGCCAGCAGTCAATCCAGGGGGCTAGAGCCCCAGCATTTT
CASSQSRGLEPQHF
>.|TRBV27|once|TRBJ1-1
TGTGCCAGTAGCACCTTAAGGGGTATGACTTTCTTT
CASSTLRGMTFF
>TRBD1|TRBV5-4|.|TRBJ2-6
TGTGCCAGCAGCATTGGACAGGGGGCGAGGACCAACGTCCTGACTTTC
CASSIGQGARTNVLTF
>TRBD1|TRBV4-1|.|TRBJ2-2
TGCGCCAGCAGCCGGGACAGGGGCACCGGGGAGCTGTTTTTT
CASSRDRGTGELFF
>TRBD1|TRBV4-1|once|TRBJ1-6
TGCGCCAGCAGCTTACAGGGACAGGGCGATTCACCCCTCCACTTT
CASSLQGQGDSPLHF
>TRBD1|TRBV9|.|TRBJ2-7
TGTGCCAGCAGTGAACCCGGGACAGGACCTACGAAGCAGTACTTC
CASSEPGTGPTKQYF
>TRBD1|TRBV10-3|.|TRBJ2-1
TGTGCCATCAGATGGGACAGGGACAATGAGCAGTTCTTC
CAIRWDRDNEQFF
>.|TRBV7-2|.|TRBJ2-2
TGTGCCAGCAGCTTATTCGGACAACACACCGGGGAGCTGTTTTTT
CASSLFGQHTGELFF